Ten or more counts support the clone carrying this TCR beta chain. Its target is not known. The missing CDR3 end, 3 residues past where the read stops, is filled in from the germline J gene. CDR3 length: 14 residues. Trimming removed 5 bases at V and 8 bases at J, with 16 bases between. Germline CDR1 SSHAT, CDR2 FNYEAQ (reference sequence). Assay: immunoSEQ multiplex PCR; the TCRdb copy retains only in-frame clones and omits some. The profile covers about 35,000 clones, none occurring a single time. This sample was taken from a study of T cell clonality in common variable immunodeficiency. General study points: CVID subjects showed higher TCRbeta clonality than healthy controls.

The chain is built from TRBV7-7 and TRBJ2-1; the D is unclear. This sequence was found in a person aged 18 to 70 in good health. Source material: peripheral blood mononuclear cells. CDR3 DNA (partial): TGTGCCAGCAGCCCATCGAAAGGGTCGGATGAG. Its protein product is CASSPSKGSDE. The entire CDR3 is CASSPSKGSDEQFF. The full variable domain, rest sourced from reference TRBV7-7 and TRBJ2-1, is GAGVSQSPRYKVTKRGQDVTLRCDPISSHATLYWYQQALGQGPEFLTYFNYEAQPDKSGLPSDRFSAERPEGSISTLTIQRTEQRDSAMYRCASSPSKGSDEQFFGPGTRLTVL.